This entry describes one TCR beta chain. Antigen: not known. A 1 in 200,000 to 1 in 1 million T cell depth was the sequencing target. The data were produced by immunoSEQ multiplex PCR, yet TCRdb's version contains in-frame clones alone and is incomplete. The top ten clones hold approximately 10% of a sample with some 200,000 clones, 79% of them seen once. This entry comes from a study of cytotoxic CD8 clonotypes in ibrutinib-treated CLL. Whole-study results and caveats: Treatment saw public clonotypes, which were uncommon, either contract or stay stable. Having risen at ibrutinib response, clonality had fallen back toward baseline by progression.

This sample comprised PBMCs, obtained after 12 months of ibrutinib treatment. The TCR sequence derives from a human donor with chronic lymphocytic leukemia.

CDR3 sequence reads: CTSSPDVKGLQPQHF. CDR3 DNA: TGCACCAGCAGCCCGGACGTGAAGGGTCTCCAGCCCCAGCATTTT. The V and J genes are TRBV1 and TRBJ1-5. TRBV1 is a known pseudogene. This CDR3 has 15 amino acids.